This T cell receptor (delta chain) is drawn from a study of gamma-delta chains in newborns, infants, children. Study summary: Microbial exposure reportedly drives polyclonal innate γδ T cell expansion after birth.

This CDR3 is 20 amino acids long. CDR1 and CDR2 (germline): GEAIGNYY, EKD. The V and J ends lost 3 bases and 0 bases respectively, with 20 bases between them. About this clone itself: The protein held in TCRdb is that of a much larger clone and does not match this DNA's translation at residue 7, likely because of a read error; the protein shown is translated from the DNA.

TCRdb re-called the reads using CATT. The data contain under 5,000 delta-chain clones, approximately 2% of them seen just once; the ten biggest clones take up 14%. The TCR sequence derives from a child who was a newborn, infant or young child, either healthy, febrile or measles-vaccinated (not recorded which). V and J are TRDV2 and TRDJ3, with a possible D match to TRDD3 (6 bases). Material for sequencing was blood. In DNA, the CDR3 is TGTGCCTGTGACCGTACTTGGGGATCTGTAAGCTCCTGGGACACCCGACAGATGTTTTTC. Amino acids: CACDRTWGSVSSWDTRQMFF.